This T cell receptor beta chain was found in a study of T cell repertoires in cytomegalovirus infection. This clonotype was seen a handful of times. Its antigen is still unknown. The CDR3 totals 14 residues. Between the trimmed V and J ends, which lost 5 bases and 8 bases, there was a span of 18 bases. Germline CDR1 SEHNR, CDR2 FQNEAQ (reference sequence). TCRdb reanalysed the reads using MiXCR and keeps one entry per CDR3 protein. The sample has approximately 500,000 distinct CDR3 sequences; more than 30% are singletons. The source is a human donor in good health (CMV status not recorded). Some clones in this sample may be carry-over from other donors' samples. Material: cultured PBMCs, obtained from culture after CMV antigen stimulation. The chain recombines TRBV7-9 with TRBJ1-1; D unclear. The CDR3 coding sequence is TGTGCCAGCAGCCTAAGCGGCGGGAGTATGGAAGCTTTCTTT. This sequence encodes CASSLSGGSMEAFF.